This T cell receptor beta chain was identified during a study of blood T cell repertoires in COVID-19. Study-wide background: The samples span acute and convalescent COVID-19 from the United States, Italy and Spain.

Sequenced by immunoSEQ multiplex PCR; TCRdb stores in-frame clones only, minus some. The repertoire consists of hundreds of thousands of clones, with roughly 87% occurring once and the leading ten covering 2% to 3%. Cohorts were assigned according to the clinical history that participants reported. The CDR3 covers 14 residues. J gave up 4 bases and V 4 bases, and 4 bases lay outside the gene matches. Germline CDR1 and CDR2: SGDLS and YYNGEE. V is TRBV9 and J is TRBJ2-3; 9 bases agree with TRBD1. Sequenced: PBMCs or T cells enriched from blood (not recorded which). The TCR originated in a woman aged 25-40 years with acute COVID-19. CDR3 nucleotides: TGTGCCAGCAGCACCACAGGGGGCCCAGATACGCAGTATTTT. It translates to CASSTTGGPDTQYF.